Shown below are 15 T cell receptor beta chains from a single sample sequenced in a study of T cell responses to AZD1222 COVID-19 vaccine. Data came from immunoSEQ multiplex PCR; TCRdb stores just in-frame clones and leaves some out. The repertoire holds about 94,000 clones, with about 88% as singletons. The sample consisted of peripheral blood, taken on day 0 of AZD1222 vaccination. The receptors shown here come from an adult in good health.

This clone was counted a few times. CDR3: CASSLAGVGYTF. Here the CDR3 DNA reads TGTGCCAGCAGCTTAGCCGGGGTTGGCTACACCTTC. The chain uses TRBV13 and TRBJ1-2; D is unresolved. This CDR3 is 12 amino acids long. V lost 1 base and J lost 7, with 7 bases in between. Germline assignment: CDR1 PRHDT and CDR2 FYEKMQ (reference sequence).

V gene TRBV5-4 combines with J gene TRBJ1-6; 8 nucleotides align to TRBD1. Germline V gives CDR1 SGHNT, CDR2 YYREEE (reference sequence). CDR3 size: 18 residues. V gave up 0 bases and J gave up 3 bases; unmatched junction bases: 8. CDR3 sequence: CASSLDGTGADYNSPLHF. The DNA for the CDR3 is TGTGCCAGCAGCTTGGACGGGACAGGTGCGGACTATAATTCACCCCTCCACTTT.

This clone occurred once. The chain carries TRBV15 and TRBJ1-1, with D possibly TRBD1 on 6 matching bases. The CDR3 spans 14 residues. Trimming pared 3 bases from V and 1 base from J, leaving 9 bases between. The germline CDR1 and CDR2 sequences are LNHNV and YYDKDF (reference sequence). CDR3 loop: CATSSDRRNTEAFF. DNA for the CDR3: TGTGCCACCAGCAGTGACAGGAGGAACACTGAAGCTTTCTTT.

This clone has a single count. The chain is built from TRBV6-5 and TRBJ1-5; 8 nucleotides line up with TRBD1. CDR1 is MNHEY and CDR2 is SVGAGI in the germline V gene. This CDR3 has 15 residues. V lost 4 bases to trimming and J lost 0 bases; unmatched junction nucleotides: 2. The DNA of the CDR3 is TGTGCCAGCAGTTTGACAGGGGATAGCAATCAGCCCCAGCATTTT. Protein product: CASSLTGDSNQPQHF.

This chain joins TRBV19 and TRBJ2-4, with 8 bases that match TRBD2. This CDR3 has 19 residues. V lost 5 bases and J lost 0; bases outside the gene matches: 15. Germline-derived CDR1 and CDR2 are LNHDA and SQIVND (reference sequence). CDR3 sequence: CASSGGRGAPGIAKNIQYF. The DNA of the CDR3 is TGTGCCAGTAGTGGGGGGCGGGGGGCCCCAGGGATAGCCAAAAACATTCAGTACTTC.

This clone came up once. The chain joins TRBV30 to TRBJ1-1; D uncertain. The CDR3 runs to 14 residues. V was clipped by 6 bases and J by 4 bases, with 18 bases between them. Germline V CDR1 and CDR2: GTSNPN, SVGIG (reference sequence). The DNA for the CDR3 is TGTGCCTGCCCCGGAGTGAATAAGGGCACTGAAGCTTTCTTT. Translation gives CACPGVNKGTEAFF.

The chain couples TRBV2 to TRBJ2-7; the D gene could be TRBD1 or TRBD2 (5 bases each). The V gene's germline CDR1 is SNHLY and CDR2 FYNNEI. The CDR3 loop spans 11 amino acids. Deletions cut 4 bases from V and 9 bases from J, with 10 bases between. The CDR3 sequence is CASSGGPTQYF. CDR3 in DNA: TGTGCCAGCAGTGGGGGACCAACGCAGTACTTC.

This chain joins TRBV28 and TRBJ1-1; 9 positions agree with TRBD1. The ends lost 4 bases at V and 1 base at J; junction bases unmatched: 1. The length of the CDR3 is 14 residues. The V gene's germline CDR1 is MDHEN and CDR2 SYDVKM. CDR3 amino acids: CASSSDRGNTEAFF. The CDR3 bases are TGTGCCAGCAGTTCGGACAGGGGGAACACTGAAGCTTTCTTT.

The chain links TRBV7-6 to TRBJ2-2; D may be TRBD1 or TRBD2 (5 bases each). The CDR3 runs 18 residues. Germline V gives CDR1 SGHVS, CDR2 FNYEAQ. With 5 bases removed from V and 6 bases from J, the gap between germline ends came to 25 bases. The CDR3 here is CASSPSMGVGAKPGELFF. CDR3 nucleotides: TGTGCCAGCAGCCCAAGTATGGGGGTTGGGGCTAAACCCGGGGAGCTGTTTTTT.

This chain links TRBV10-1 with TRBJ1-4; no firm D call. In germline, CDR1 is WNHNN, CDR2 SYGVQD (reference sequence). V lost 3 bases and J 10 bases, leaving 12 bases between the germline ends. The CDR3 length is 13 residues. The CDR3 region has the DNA TGCGCCAGCAGTGATTTAAGGATGGGAAAACTGTTTTTT. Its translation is CASSDLRMGKLFF.

The CDR3 nucleotides are TGTGCCAGCAGCCCCACGGACGGTTCCTACGAGCAGTACTTC. Translation gives CASSPTDGSYEQYF. The chain uses TRBV9 and TRBJ2-7; no definite D call. Germline values: CDR1 SGDLS, CDR2 YYNGEE. V gave up 4 bases and J gave up 1 base, with 12 bases separating them. CDR3 length: 14 amino acids.

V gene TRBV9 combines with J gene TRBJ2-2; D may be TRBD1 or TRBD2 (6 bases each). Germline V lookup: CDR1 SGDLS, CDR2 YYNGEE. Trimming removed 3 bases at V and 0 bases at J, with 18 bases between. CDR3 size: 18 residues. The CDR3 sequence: CASSGQWGDNANTGELFF. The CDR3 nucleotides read TGTGCCAGCAGCGGGCAATGGGGGGACAACGCGAACACCGGGGAGCTGTTTTTT. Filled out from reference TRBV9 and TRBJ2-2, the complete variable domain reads DSGVTQTPKHLITATGQRVTLRCSPRSGDLSVYWYQQSLDQGLQFLIQYYNGEERAKGNILERFSAQQFPDLHSELNLSSLELGDSALYFCASSGQWGDNANTGELFFGEGSRLTVL.

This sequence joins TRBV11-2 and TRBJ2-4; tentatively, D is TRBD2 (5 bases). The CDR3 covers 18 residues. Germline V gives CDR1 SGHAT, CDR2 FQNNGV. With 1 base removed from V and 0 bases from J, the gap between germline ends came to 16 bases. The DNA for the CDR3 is TGTGCCAGCAGCTTAGTTTTGCAGGTCGGGGAAGCCAAAAACATTCAGTACTTC. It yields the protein CASSLVLQVGEAKNIQYF.

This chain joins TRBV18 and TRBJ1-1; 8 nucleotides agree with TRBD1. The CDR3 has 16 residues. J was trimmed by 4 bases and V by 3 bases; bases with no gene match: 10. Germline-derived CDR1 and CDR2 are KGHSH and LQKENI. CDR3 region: CASSPYLQGDGTEAFF. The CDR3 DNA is TGTGCCAGCTCACCGTACCTACAGGGGGATGGCACTGAAGCTTTCTTT.

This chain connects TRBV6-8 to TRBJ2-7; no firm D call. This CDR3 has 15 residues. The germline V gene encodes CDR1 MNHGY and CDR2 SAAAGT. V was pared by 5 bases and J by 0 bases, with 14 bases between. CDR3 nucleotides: TGTGCCAGCAGTCCCAAATGCCCTAGCTCCTACGAGCAGTACTTC. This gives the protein CASSPKCPSSYEQYF.